This TCR beta chain is drawn from a study of metastatic and nonmetastatic thyroid tumors. Background on the study: Both malignant and benign thyroid patients supplied peripheral blood and tumor or nodule tissue samples, across which the repertoires of these patients were then compared.

TCRdb re-analyzed the PCR reads through MiXCR. The sample carries about 26,000 clones, approximately 24% recorded once. Among the patients, none had received any treatment before thyroid surgery. Sample: blood. This TCR was sampled from a female donor with papillary thyroid cancer or a benign thyroid nodule (not recorded which). Some clones in this sample may be carry-over from other donors' samples.

As DNA, the CDR3 is TGTGCCAGCAGTTCCCGCAGGGGTTTTGGCTACGAGCAGTACTTC. Protein: CASSSRRGFGYEQYF. This sequence joins TRBV28 and TRBJ2-7; D perhaps matches TRBD1 (6 bases). Germline V gene sequence: CDR1 MDHEN, CDR2 SYDVKM. V lost 4 bases to trimming and J lost 3 bases, with 16 bases between them. The CDR3 runs 15 residues.